The 7 T cell receptor beta chains below all came from one sample that was sequenced in a study of CD8+ T cells in alopecia areata. Treatment noted: oral pan-JAK inhibitor, 5-10 mg twice daily. Extracted RNA was reverse transcribed into cDNA, the sequencing template. The data were produced by immunoSEQ multiplex PCR, yet TCRdb's version contains in-frame clones alone and is incomplete. This table holds approximately 300,000 clones, over 45% found once. The material sequenced was CD4+ T cells sorted from blood, taken at week 24, from a patient treated with tofacitinib. The receptor source for this set is a human donor with alopecia areata.

The V call is TRBV5-1, the J call TRBJ2-3; 9 nucleotides line up with TRBD2. CDR3 size: 16 residues. With V trimmed by 0 bases and J by 3 bases, 5 bases remained unmatched. The germline V gene encodes CDR1 SGHRS and CDR2 YFSETQ. DNA for the CDR3: TGCGCCAGCAGCTTGGCGGCTAGCGGGGAGACAGATACGCAGTATTTT. Its protein product is CASSLAASGETDTQYF.

The rearrangement links TRBV9 to TRBJ1-3; D not resolved. Germline CDR1 SGDLS, CDR2 YYNGEE. There are 17 residues in the CDR3. Trimming left V 2 bases short and J 0 bases short, with 15 bases between. CDR3 nucleotide sequence: TGTGCCAGCAGCGTCTCGAGTGGCCTCGACTCTGGAAACACCATATATTTT. Translation: CASSVSSGLDSGNTIYF.

The chain's CDR3 is CASFLNFNTEAFF. In DNA, the CDR3 is TGTGCCAGTTTCCTTAATTTCAACACTGAAGCTTTCTTT. The genes are TRBV7-8 and TRBJ1-1; D remains unclear. The CDR3 spans 13 residues. Germline values: CDR1 SGHVS, CDR2 FQNEAQ. V was pared by 9 bases and J by 2 bases, with 13 bases between.

This clone was observed a few times. The gene calls are TRBV7-9 and TRBJ1-5; 8 bases fit TRBD1. J was trimmed by 4 bases and V by 0 bases; bases with no gene match: 8. The germline gives CDR1 SEHNR, CDR2 FQNEAQ (reference sequence). This CDR3 contains 17 residues. The CDR3 bases are TGTGCCAGCAGCTTAGCGTTCTCGGACAGGGCAAATCAGCCCCAGCATTTT. This codes for CASSLAFSDRANQPQHF.

The CDR3 region has the DNA TGCGCCAGCAGCCAAGACGGGGGCCCTCAGCCCCAGCATTTT. Residues: CASSQDGGPQPQHF. This chain connects TRBV4-1 to TRBJ1-5; a possible D gene is TRBD1 (6 bases). The length of the CDR3 is 14 residues. Germline values: CDR1 MGHRA, CDR2 YSYEKL. The V end lost 0 bases, the J end lost 6 bases, and 9 bases lay between the germline ends.

This clone was seen once. V gene TRBV13 combines with J gene TRBJ2-5, with a tentative D call TRBD1 (6 bases). Deletions cut 2 bases from V and 0 bases from J, with 10 bases between. Germline V gene data show CDR1 as PRHDT and CDR2 as FYEKMQ (reference sequence). The CDR3 contains 15 residues. The CDR3 region has the DNA TGTGCCAGCAGCTTAAAAAGGGGGTACCAAGAGACCCAGTACTTC. This encodes CASSLKRGYQETQYF.

This chain connects TRBV20-1 to TRBJ1-4; the D is unclear. V gave up 6 bases and J gave up 8 bases, with 10 bases separating them. Germline loops: CDR1 DFQATT, CDR2 SNEGSKA (reference sequence). The CDR3 runs 11 residues. In DNA form, the CDR3 reads TGCAGTGCCCCCTTCCGAGAAAAACTGTTTTTT. Amino acid sequence: CSAPFREKLFF.